This T cell receptor beta chain is drawn from a study of T cells in Graves' hyperthyroidism and ophthalmopathy. Looking at the study overall: Initial diagnosis, before any treatment, was when peripheral blood was collected.

CDR1 SGDLS and CDR2 YYNGEE come from the germline V gene. This CDR3 region has 14 residues. Trimming left V 0 bases short and J 0 bases short, with 7 bases between. Study-wide results and caveats: Model predictions of ophthalmopathy came a median approximately seven months before onset.

This clonotype was detected only a few times. Its antigen is unknown. Regions amplified from RNA transcripts were the TCR beta CDR3 regions. With the HTBI primer set, the TCR CDR3 went through a first round of RT-PCR. TCRdb analysed the multiplex PCR reads with MiXCR anew, one entry per CDR3 protein. The data contain about 300,000 distinct CDR3 sequences, roughly a fifth of them seen just once; the ten biggest clones take up roughly 40%. Input material: blood. The genes are TRBV9 and TRBJ2-7; perhaps TRBD2 as D (5 bases). This TCR was recovered from a man in his fifties with Graves' ophthalmopathy. The CDR3 reads CASSVAGLSYEQYF. The CDR3 nucleotides are TGTGCCAGCAGCGTAGCCGGACTCTCCTACGAGCAGTACTTC.